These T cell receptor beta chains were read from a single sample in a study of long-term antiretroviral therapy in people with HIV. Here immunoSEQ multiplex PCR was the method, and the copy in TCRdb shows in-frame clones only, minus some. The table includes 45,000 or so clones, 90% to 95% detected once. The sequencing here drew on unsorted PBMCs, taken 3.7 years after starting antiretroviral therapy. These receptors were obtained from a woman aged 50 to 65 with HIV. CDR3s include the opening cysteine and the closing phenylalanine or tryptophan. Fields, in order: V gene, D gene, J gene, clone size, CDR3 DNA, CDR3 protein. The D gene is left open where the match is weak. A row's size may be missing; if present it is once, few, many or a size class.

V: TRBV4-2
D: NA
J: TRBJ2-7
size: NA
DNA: TGTGCCAGCAGCCCGGACAACTCTAGGAGCTACGAGCAGTACTTC
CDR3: CASSPDNSRSYEQYF

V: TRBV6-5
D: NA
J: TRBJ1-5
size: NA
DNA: TGTGCCAGCAGTTACCGGGACGCCCAGCATTTT
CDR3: CASSYRDAQHF

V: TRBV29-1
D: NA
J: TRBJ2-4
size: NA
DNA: TGCAGCGATTGGGGGGTGTCCAAAAACATTCAGTACTTC
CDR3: CSDWGVSKNIQYF

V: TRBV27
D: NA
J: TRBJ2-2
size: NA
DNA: TGTGCCAGCAGTTTATACAGGGATGACACCGGGGAGCTGTTTTTT
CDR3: CASSLYRDDTGELFF

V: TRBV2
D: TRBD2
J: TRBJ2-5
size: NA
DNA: TGTGCCAGCGTGGCGGGGGGTCGTAAGACCCAGTACTTC
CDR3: CASVAGGRKTQYF

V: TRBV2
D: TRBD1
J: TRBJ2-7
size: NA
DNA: TGTGCCAGCAGCGAGACAGGGACCTACGAGCAGTACTTC
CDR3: CASSETGTYEQYF

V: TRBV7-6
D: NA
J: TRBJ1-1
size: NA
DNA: TGTGCCAGCAGCCCCGGTGACACTGAAGCTTTCTTT
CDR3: CASSPGDTEAFF

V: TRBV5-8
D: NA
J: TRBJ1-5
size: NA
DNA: TGTGCCAGCAGCTCATACCTAGGACGCCCGGGAGACAATCAGCCCCAGCATTTT
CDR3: CASSSYLGRPGDNQPQHF

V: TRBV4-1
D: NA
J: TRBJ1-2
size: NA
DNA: TGCGCCAGCAGCCAAGATATGGGGCTTGGCTATGGCTACACCTTC
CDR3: CASSQDMGLGYGYTF

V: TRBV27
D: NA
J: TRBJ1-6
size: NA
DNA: TGTGCCAGCAGGGTTATAGGGGTTACGAATTCACCCCTCCACTTT
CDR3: CASRVIGVTNSPLHF

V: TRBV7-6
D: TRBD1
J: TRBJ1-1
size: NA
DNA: TGTGCCAGCAGCCCCCGGACAGGCCCAGCTGAAGCTTTCTTT
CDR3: CASSPRTGPAEAFF

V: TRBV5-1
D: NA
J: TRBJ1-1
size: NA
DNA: TGCGCCAGCAGCTTGGCCTCCGCCCAGAACACTGAAGCTTTCTTT
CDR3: CASSLASAQNTEAFF

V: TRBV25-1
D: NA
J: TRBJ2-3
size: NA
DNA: TGTGCCAGCGCCTGGGGAGATACGCAGTATTTT
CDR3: CASAWGDTQYF

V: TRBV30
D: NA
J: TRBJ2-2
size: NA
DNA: TGTGCCTGGAGCCCGACTGCCCCTACCGGGGAGCTGTTTTTT
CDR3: CAWSPTAPTGELFF

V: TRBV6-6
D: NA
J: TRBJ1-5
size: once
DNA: TGTGCCAGTTTAGCGGGGTCGGCCCAGCATTTT
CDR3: CASLAGSAQHF

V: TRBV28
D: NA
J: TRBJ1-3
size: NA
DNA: TGTGCCAGCAGTTTACAGGGATTGCGAAACACCATATATTTT
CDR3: CASSLQGLRNTIYF

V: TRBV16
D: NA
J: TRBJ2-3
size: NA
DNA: TGTGCCAGCAGCCAGCCTACGAGGGGGGATACGCAGTATTTT
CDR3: CASSQPTRGDTQYF

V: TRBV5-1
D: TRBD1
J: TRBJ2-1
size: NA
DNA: TGCGCCAGCAGCTTGAAGGGACAGCGAGTCGACAATGAGCAGTTCTTC
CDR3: CASSLKGQRVDNEQFF

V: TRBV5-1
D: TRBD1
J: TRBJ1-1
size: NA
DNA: TGCGCCAGCAGCACTGGACAGGGGGGTTCGATGAACACTGAAGCTTTCTTT
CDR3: CASSTGQGGSMNTEAFF

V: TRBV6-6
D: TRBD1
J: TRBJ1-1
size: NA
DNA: TGTGCCAGCAGCGGGGGACACAGGGGTGCGAACACTGAAGCTTTCTTT
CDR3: CASSGGHRGANTEAFF

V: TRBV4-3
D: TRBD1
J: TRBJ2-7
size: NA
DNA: TGCGCCAGCAGCCAAGATCCCCACAGGGGGTGTAAGTACTTC
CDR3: CASSQDPHRGCKYF

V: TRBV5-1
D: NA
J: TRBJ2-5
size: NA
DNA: TGCGCCAGCAGCCAATCCCAAGAGACCCAGTACTTC
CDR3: CASSQSQETQYF

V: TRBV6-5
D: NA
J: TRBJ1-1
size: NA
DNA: TGTGCCAGCAAGCGGACAGCGAACACTGAAGCTTTCTTT
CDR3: CASKRTANTEAFF

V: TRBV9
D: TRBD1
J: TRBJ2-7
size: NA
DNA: TGTGCCAGCAGCGTAGGGACAGGGGTTGCGAGTGAGCAGTACTTC
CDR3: CASSVGTGVASEQYF

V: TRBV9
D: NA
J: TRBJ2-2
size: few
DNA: TGTGCCAGCAGCGTATTGCGCGGCGCGAACACCGGGGAGCTGTTTTTT
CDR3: CASSVLRGANTGELFF

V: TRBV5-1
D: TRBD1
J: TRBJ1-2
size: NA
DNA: TGCGCCAGCAGCTTGGGGATAACAGGGGTGGATAACTATGGCTACACCTTC
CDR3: CASSLGITGVDNYGYTF

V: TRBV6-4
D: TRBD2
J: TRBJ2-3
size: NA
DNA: TGTGCCAGCAGTGCGCGAGCGGGGGACACAGATACGCAGTATTTT
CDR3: CASSARAGDTDTQYF

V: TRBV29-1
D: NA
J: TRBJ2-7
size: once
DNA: TGCAGCGTTGTTGTCAGGGGGGCGAGGGCCTACTTC
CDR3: CSVVVRGARAYF

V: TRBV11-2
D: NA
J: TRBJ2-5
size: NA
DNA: TGTGCCAGCAGCTTACTGGGCCGGGGGACCTCGGAGGCGGAGACCCAGTACTTC
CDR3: CASSLLGRGTSEAETQYF

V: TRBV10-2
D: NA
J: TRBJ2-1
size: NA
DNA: TGCGCCAGCAGTGTGGGGGGCAGTAATGAGCAGTTCTTC
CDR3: CASSVGGSNEQFF

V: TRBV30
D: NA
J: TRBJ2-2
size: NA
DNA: TGTGCCTGGAGGAGGTGGGCCGGGGAGCTGTTTTTT
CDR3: CAWRRWAGELFF

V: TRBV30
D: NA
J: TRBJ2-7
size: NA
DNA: TGTGCCTGGGCCGGGCGACAGAGGAGGCCCGAGGGGTACGAGCAGTACTTC
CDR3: CAWAGRQRRPEGYEQYF

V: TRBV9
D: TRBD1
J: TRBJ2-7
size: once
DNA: TGTGCCAGCAGCGTAGGGGACAGACTTCAATACGAGCAGTACTTC
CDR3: CASSVGDRLQYEQYF

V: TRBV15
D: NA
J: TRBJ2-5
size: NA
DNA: TGTGCCACCAGCAGGGGGGACCAAGAGACCCAGTACTTC
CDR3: CATSRGDQETQYF

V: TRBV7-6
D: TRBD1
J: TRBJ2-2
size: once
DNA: TGTGCCAGCAGCTCGGACACAGGGGGCTGGGGTGAGGAGCTGTTTTTT
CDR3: CASSSDTGGWGEELFF

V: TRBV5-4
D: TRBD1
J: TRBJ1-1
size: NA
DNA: TGTGCCAGCAGCGTACAGGGGAGCACTGAAGCTTTCTTT
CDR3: CASSVQGSTEAFF